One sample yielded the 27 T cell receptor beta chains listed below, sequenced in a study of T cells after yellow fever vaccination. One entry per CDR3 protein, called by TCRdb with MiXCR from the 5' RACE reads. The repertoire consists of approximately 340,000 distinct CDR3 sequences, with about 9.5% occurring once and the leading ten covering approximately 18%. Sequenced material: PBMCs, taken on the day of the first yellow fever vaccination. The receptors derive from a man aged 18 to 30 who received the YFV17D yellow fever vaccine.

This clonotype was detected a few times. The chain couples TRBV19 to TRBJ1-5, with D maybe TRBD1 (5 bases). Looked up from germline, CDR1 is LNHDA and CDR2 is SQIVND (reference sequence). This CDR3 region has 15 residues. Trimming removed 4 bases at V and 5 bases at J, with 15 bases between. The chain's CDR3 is CASSTPVDIYQPQHF. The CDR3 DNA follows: TGTGCCAGTAGTACGCCGGTGGACATATATCAGCCCCAGCATTTT.

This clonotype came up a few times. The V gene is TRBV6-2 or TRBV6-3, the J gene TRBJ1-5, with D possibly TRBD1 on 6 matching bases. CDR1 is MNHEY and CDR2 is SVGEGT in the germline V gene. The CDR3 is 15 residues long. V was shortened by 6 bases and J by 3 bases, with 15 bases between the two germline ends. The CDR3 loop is CASRPGQLYNQPQHF. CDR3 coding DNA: TGTGCCAGCAGACCTGGACAGTTATACAATCAGCCCCAGCATTTT.

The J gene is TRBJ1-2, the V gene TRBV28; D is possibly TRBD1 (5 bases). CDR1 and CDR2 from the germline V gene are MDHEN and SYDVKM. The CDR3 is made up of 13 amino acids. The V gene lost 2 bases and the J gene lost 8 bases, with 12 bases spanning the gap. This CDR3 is CASSLGREFGYTF. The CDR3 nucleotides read TGTGCCAGCAGTTTAGGCAGGGAATTCGGCTACACCTTC.

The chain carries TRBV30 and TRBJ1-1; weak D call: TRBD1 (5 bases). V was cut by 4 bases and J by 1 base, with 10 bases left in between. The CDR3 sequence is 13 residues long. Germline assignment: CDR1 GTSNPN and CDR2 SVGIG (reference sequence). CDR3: CAWTREANTEAFF. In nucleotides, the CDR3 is TGTGCCTGGACCAGGGAAGCGAACACTGAAGCTTTCTTT.

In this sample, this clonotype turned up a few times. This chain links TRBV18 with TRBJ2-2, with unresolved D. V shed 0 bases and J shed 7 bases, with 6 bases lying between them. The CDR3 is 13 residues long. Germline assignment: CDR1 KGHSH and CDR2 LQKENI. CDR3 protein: CASSPPQGGELFF. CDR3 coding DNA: TGTGCCAGCTCACCACCCCAAGGCGGGGAGCTGTTTTTT.

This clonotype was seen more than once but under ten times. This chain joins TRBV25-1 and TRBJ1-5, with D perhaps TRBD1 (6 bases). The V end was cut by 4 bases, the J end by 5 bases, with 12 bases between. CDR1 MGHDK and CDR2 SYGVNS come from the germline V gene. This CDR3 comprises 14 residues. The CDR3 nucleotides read TGTGCCAGCAGTGGATGGGGGGCTCATCAGCCCCAGCATTTT. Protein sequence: CASSGWGAHQPQHF.

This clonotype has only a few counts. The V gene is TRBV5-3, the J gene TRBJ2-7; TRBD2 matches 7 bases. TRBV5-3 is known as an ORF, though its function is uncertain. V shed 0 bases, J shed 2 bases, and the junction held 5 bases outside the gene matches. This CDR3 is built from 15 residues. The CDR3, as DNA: TGTGCCAGAAGCTTGGCATCGGCGGGGGCCTACGAGCAGTACTTC. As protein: CARSLASAGAYEQYF.

The CDR3 sequence: CSVEGSNRAGANQETQYF. CDR3 nucleotide sequence: TGCAGCGTTGAAGGTTCCAATCGAGCGGGGGCTAACCAAGAGACCCAGTACTTC. V usage is TRBV29-1 and J usage is TRBJ2-5, with 8 bases aligning to TRBD2. The CDR3 length is 18 residues. Looked up from germline, CDR1 is SQVTM and CDR2 is ANQGSEA. The V gene end was trimmed by 1 base and the J gene end by 0 bases; junction bases not matched to a gene: 13.

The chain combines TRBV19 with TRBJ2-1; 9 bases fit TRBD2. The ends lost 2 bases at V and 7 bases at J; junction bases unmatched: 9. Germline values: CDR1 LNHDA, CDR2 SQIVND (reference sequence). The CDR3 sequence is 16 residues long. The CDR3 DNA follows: TGTGCCAGTAGTATACTAGCGGGGACCCCCGGGAATGAGCAGTTCTTC. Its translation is CASSILAGTPGNEQFF.

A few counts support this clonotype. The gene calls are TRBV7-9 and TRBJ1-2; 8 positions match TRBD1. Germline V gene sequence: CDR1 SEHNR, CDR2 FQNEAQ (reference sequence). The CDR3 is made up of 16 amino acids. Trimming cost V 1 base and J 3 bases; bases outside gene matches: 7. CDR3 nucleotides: TGTGCCAGCAGCTTAGGGGCAGGGGGCGCTGACTATGGCTACACCTTC. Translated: CASSLGAGGADYGYTF.

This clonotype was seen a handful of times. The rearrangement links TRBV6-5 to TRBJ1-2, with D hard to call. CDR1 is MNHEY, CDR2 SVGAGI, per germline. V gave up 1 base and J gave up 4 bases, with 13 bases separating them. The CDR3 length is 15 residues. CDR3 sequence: CASSYWADQRYGYTF. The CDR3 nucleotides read TGTGCCAGCAGTTACTGGGCAGACCAACGCTATGGCTACACCTTC.

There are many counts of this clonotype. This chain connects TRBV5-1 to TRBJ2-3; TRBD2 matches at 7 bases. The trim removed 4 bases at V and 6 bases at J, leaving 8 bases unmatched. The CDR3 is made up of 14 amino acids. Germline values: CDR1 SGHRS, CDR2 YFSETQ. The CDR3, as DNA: TGCGCCAGCAGCAGATCTTTGCGGGGGGATACGCAGTATTTT. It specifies CASSRSLRGDTQYF.

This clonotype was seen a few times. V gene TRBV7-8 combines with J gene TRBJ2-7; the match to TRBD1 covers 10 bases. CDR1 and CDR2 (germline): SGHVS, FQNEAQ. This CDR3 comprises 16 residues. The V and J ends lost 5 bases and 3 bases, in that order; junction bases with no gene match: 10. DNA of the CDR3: TGTGCCAGCAGCGGGGGGGGGACAGGGGTAAACTACGAGCAGTACTTC. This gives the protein CASSGGGTGVNYEQYF.

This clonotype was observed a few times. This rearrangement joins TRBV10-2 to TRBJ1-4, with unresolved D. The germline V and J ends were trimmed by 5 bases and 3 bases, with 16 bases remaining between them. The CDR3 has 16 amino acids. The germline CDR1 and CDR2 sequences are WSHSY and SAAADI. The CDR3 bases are TGCGCCAGCAGTCTTTATCATCTTTCGGCTAATGAAAAACTGTTTTTT. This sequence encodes CASSLYHLSANEKLFF.

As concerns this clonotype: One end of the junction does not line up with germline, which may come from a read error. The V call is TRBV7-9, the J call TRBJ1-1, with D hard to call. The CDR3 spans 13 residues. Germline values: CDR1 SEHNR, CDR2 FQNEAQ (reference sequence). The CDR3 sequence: CASRAAQNTEAVF. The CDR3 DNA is TGTGCCAGCAGGGCAGCACAAAACACTGAAGCTGTCTTT.

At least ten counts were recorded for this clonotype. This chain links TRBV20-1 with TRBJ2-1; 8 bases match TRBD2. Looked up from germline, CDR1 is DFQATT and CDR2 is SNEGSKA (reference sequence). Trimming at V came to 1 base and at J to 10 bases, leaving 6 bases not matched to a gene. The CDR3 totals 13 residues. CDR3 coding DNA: TGCAGTGCTAGAGTCCGGGGGGGCGCCGAGCAGTTCTTC. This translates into CSARVRGGAEQFF.

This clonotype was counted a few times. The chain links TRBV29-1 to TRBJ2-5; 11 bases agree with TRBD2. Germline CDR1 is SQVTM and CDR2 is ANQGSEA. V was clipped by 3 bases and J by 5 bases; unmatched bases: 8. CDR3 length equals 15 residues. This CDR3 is CSVDLAGGSWETQYF. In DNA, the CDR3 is TGCAGCGTTGATCTAGCGGGGGGTTCCTGGGAGACCCAGTACTTC.

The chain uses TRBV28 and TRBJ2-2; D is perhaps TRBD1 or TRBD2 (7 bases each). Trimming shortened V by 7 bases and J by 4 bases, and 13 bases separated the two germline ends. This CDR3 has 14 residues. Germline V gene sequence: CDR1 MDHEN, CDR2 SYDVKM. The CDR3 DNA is TGTGCCAGCAATCAGGGGGGGAGCACCGGGGAGCTGTTTTTT. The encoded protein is CASNQGGSTGELFF.

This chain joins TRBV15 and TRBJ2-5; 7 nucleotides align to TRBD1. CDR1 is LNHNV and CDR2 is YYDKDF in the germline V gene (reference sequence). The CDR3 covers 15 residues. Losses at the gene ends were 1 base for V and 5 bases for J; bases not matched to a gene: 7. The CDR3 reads CATSRGTGDGETQYF. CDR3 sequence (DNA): TGTGCCACCAGCAGAGGAACAGGGGACGGGGAGACCCAGTACTTC.

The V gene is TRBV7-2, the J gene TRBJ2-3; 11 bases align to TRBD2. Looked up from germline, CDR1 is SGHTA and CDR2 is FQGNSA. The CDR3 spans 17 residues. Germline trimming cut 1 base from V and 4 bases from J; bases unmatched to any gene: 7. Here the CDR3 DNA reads TGTGCCAGCAGCTTAGTTAGCGGGGGGGCCTTCTCAGATACGCAGTATTTT. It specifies CASSLVSGGAFSDTQYF. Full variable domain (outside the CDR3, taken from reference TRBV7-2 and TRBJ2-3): GAGVSQSPSNKVTEKGKDVELRCDPISGHTALYWYRQSLGQGLEFLIYFQGNSAPDKSGLPSDRFSAERTGGSVSTLTIQRTQQEDSAVYLCASSLVSGGAFSDTQYFGPGTRLTVL.

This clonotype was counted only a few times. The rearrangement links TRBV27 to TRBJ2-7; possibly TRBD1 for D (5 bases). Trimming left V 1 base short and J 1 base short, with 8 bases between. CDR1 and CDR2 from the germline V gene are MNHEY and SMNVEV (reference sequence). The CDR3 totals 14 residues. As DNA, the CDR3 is TGTGCCAGCAGTTTATATGACAGTTCCTACGAGCAGTACTTC. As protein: CASSLYDSSYEQYF.

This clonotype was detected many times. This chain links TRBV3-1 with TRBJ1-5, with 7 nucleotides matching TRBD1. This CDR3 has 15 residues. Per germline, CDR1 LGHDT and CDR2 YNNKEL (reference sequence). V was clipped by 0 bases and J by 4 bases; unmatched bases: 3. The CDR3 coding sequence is TGTGCCAGCAGCCAAGATACAGGGGCGAATCAGCCCCAGCATTTT. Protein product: CASSQDTGANQPQHF.

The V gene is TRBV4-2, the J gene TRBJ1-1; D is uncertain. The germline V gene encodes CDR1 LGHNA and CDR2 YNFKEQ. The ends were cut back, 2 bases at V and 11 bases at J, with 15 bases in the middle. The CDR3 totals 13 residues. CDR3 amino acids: CASSQSESYLAFF. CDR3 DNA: TGTGCCAGCAGCCAATCAGAGTCCTATTTGGCTTTCTTT.

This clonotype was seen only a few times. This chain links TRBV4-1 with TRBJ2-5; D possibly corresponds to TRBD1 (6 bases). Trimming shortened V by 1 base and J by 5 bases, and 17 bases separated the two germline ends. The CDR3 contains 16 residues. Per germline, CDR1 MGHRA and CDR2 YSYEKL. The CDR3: CASSQAQLGAGETQYF. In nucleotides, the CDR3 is TGCGCCAGCAGCCAAGCACAGTTGGGGGCGGGTGAGACCCAGTACTTC.

The CDR3 region has the DNA TGTGCCAGCAGCTTGAGGCTAGCGGGGGGCCGTCCTCAAGAGACCCAGTACTTC. It codes for CASSLRLAGGRPQETQYF. The J gene is TRBJ2-5, the V gene TRBV5-5, with 11 bases fitting TRBD2. CDR3 size: 18 residues. Germline V gene data show CDR1 as SGHKS and CDR2 as YYEKEE (reference sequence). Trimming took 1 base from V and 2 from J; bases not matched to a gene: 10.

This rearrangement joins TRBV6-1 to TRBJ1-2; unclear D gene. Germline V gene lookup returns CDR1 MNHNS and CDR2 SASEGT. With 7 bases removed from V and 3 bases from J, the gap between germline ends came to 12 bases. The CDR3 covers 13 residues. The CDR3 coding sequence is TGTGCCAGCACCCCGGGCACGGACTATGGCTACACCTTC. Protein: CASTPGTDYGYTF.

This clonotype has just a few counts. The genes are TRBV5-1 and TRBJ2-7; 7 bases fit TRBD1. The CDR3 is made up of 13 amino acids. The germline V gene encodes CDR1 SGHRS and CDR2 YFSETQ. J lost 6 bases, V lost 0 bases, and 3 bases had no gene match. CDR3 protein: CASSLGQGAEQYV. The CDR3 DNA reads TGCGCCAGCAGCTTGGGACAGGGCGCCGAGCAGTACGTC.